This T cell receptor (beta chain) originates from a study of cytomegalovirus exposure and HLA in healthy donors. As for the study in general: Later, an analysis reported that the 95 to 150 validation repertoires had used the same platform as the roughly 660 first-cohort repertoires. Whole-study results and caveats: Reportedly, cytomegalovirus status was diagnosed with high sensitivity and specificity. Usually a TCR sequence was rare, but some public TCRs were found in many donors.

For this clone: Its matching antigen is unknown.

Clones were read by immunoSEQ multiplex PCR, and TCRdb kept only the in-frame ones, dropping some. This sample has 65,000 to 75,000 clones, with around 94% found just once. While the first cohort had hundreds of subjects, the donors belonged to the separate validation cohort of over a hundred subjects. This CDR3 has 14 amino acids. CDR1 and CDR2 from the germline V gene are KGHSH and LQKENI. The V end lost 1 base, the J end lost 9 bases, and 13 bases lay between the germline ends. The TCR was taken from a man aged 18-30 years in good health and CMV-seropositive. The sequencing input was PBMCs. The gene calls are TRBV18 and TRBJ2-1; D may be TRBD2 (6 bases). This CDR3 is CASSPLDGTGEQFF. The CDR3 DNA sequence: TGTGCCAGCTCACCACTGGATGGGACTGGTGAGCAGTTCTTC.